The 9 T cell receptor beta chains below come from one sample, sequenced in a study of blood T cell repertoires in COVID-19. The data were produced by immunoSEQ multiplex PCR, yet TCRdb's version contains in-frame clones alone and is incomplete. The sample holds some 170,000 clones, around 81% seen once. The sample comprised peripheral blood. These receptors were obtained from a man in his sixties with active or convalescent COVID-19.

V and J are TRBV10-2 and TRBJ2-7, with 15 bases matching TRBD2. CDR1 and CDR2 (germline): WSHSY, SAAADI. Trimming took 4 bases from V and 0 from J; bases not matched to a gene: 7. This CDR3 has 18 amino acids. The CDR3 protein is CASSGGLAGGRSSYEQYF. For the CDR3, the DNA is TGCGCCAGCAGTGGGGGACTAGCGGGGGGACGGAGCTCCTACGAGCAGTACTTC.

The rearrangement links TRBV2 to TRBJ1-2; TRBD1 matches at 12 bases. V gave up 0 bases and J gave up 3 bases; unmatched junction bases: 2. This CDR3 is built from 16 residues. Per germline, CDR1 SNHLY and CDR2 FYNNEI. CDR3 sequence (DNA): TGTGCCAGCAGTGAAGCGGGACAGGGGGCTTACTATGGCTACACCTTC. Translating gives CASSEAGQGAYYGYTF.

This chain joins TRBV7-9 and TRBJ2-3; D perhaps matches TRBD2 (5 bases). The germline gives CDR1 SEHNR, CDR2 FQNEAQ (reference sequence). Trimming removed 5 bases from V and 1 base from J, with 13 bases in between. The CDR3 has 15 amino acids. The CDR3 reads CASSRGPGGTDTQYF. CDR3 DNA sequence: TGTGCCAGCAGCCGTGGCCCCGGGGGCACAGATACGCAGTATTTT.

J is TRBJ2-2 and V is TRBV7-8; weak D call: TRBD2 (6 bases). Trimming stripped 5 bases from V and 7 bases from J, with 17 bases between. Germline loops: CDR1 SGHVS, CDR2 FQNEAQ. The CDR3 consists of 15 residues. CDR3 in amino acids: CASSPPGRGIGELFF. CDR3 coding DNA: TGTGCCAGCAGCCCACCGGGGCGGGGAATCGGGGAGCTGTTTTTT.

The chain combines TRBV5-1 with TRBJ2-5; tentative D call: TRBD2 (6 bases). The V gene's germline CDR1 is SGHRS and CDR2 YFSETQ. The CDR3 length is 15 residues. V lost 0 bases to trimming and J lost 4 bases, with 13 bases between them. The CDR3 nucleotides read TGCGCCAGCAGCTTGGTCCCAGCGGGCTCAGAGACCCAGTACTTC. Its translation: CASSLVPAGSETQYF.

The V call is TRBV20-1, the J call TRBJ2-1; tentative D call: TRBD1 (5 bases). Trimming shortened V by 3 bases and J by 14 bases, and 11 bases separated the two germline ends. Germline V gene lookup returns CDR1 DFQATT and CDR2 SNEGSKA (reference sequence). The CDR3 has 10 amino acids. For the CDR3, the DNA is TGCAGTGCTAGCAGGGCCGAGGAGTTCTTC. This sequence encodes CSASRAEEFF.

The CDR3 region is CASRSRQGANYGYTF. In DNA form, the CDR3 reads TGTGCCAGCAGGTCCCGACAGGGGGCTAACTATGGCTACACCTTC. V usage is TRBV25-1 and J usage is TRBJ1-2; 9 bases align to TRBD1. The ends lost 6 bases at V and 0 bases at J; junction bases unmatched: 5. The CDR3 is 15 amino acids. In germline, CDR1 is MGHDK, CDR2 SYGVNS.

This clone was counted once. V gene TRBV5-1 combines with J gene TRBJ2-3; 8 nucleotides agree with TRBD1. The CDR3 consists of 15 residues. V lost 1 base and J lost 4; bases outside the gene matches: 5. Germline values: CDR1 SGHRS, CDR2 YFSETQ. Here the CDR3 reads CASSLRTGSPDTQYF. The CDR3 bases are TGCGCCAGCAGCTTGAGGACAGGGTCACCAGATACGCAGTATTTT.

The CDR3 loop is CASSVEAGGGDTQYF. The CDR3 DNA sequence: TGTGCCAGCAGCGTAGAGGCGGGAGGGGGGGATACGCAGTATTTT. This chain links TRBV9 with TRBJ2-3, with TRBD2 matching over 9 bases. Germline V gene data show CDR1 as SGDLS and CDR2 as YYNGEE. CDR3 length: 15 amino acids. The V and J ends lost 0 bases and 6 bases, in that order; junction bases with no gene match: 5.